The rows below give T cell receptor beta chains drawn from one sample of a study of memory CD4+ T cells and cytomegalovirus serostatus. Sequencing used immunoSEQ multiplex PCR; TCRdb keeps in-frame clones, though not all of them. The sample shows about 58,000 clones, roughly 85% of them seen only once. Material for sequencing was memory CD4+ T cells from blood. All receptors derive from an adult in good health and CMV-seronegative. Some clones in this sample may be carry-over from other donors' samples. CDR3s include the opening cysteine and the closing phenylalanine or tryptophan. Fields, in order: V gene, J gene, D gene, clone size, CDR3 DNA, CDR3 protein. A D gene is named only where the DNA matches it firmly. A clone size is listed for some rows: how often the clone was seen (once, few, many), or a class if it is expanded.

v_gene: TRBV9
j_gene: TRBJ1-1
d_gene: -
abundance: -
CDR3nt: TGTGCCAGCAAGAGGGCCGGTACTGAAGCTTTCTTT
CDR3aa: CASKRAGTEAFF

v_gene: TRBV28
j_gene: TRBJ1-5
d_gene: -
abundance: -
CDR3nt: TGTGCCACCTCGACAGATAGCAATCAGCCCCAGCATTTT
CDR3aa: CATSTDSNQPQHF

v_gene: TRBV4-2
j_gene: TRBJ1-1
d_gene: TRBD1
abundance: -
CDR3nt: TGTGCCAGCAGCCCGTTCGGGACAGGGGGGCATATGAACACTGAAGCTTTCTTT
CDR3aa: CASSPFGTGGHMNTEAFF

v_gene: TRBV4-1
j_gene: TRBJ2-1
d_gene: TRBD2
abundance: once
CDR3nt: TGCGCCAGCAGCCTACCCCCGGGAGGGGACAACGCGGAGCAGTTCTTC
CDR3aa: CASSLPPGGDNAEQFF

v_gene: TRBV10-1
j_gene: TRBJ2-5
d_gene: -
abundance: -
CDR3nt: TGCGCCAGCAAGGCCTCGGCTTGGGAGACCCAGTACTTC
CDR3aa: CASKASAWETQYF

v_gene: TRBV6-6
j_gene: TRBJ2-7
d_gene: TRBD2
abundance: -
CDR3nt: TGTGCCAGCAGTTACCCTACCGGGGTAGCGGGAGAGCAGTACTTC
CDR3aa: CASSYPTGVAGEQYF

v_gene: TRBV5-4
j_gene: TRBJ1-2
d_gene: TRBD1
abundance: -
CDR3nt: TGTGCCAGCAGCGCAGACAGGGTGGGAGGCTACACCTTC
CDR3aa: CASSADRVGGYTF

v_gene: TRBV28
j_gene: TRBJ1-3
d_gene: -
abundance: -
CDR3nt: TGTGCCAGCAGCCCCGGGACACGAGAACGGAACACCATATATTTT
CDR3aa: CASSPGTRERNTIYF

v_gene: TRBV7-8
j_gene: TRBJ2-7
d_gene: TRBD2
abundance: -
CDR3nt: TGTGCCAGCAGCTTAGGAGGCGGGGGGCCCCTCTCCTACGAGCAGTACTTC
CDR3aa: CASSLGGGGPLSYEQYF

v_gene: TRBV7-2
j_gene: TRBJ2-3
d_gene: TRBD2
abundance: -
CDR3nt: TGTGCCAGCAGCTTGGCTCCTAGCGGGAGAACGAATACGCAGTATTTT
CDR3aa: CASSLAPSGRTNTQYF

v_gene: TRBV5-4
j_gene: TRBJ2-7
d_gene: -
abundance: once
CDR3nt: TGTGCCAGAACTCCCCAGGGCGCCTACGAGCAGTACTTC
CDR3aa: CARTPQGAYEQYF

v_gene: TRBV7-2
j_gene: TRBJ1-2
d_gene: -
abundance: -
CDR3nt: TGTGCCAGCAGCCCACAGGGTCCTTATGGCTACACCTTC
CDR3aa: CASSPQGPYGYTF

v_gene: TRBV5-1
j_gene: TRBJ2-7
d_gene: -
abundance: once
CDR3nt: TGCGCCAGCAGACGGGCCTCGGGGGACTCCTACGAGCAGTACTTC
CDR3aa: CASRRASGDSYEQYF

v_gene: TRBV30
j_gene: TRBJ2-6
d_gene: -
abundance: -
CDR3nt: TGTGCCTGGAGGGTAAGCTCTGGGGCCAACGTCCTGACTTTC
CDR3aa: CAWRVSSGANVLTF

v_gene: TRBV5-4
j_gene: TRBJ1-1
d_gene: -
abundance: -
CDR3nt: TGTGCCAGCAGCCCCGATGGGGTGGGAGCTTTCTTT
CDR3aa: CASSPDGVGAFF

v_gene: TRBV7-3
j_gene: TRBJ2-2
d_gene: TRBD2
abundance: -
CDR3nt: TGTGCCAGCAGCCCTGGACTAGTAAACCTCCCGAACACCGGGGAGCTGTTTTTT
CDR3aa: CASSPGLVNLPNTGELFF

v_gene: TRBV19
j_gene: TRBJ1-4
d_gene: -
abundance: -
CDR3nt: TGTGCCAGTAGTATGACCGATACAACTAATGAAAAACTGTTTTTT
CDR3aa: CASSMTDTTNEKLFF

v_gene: TRBV11-2
j_gene: TRBJ2-5
d_gene: -
abundance: -
CDR3nt: TGTGCCAGCAGCTTATCGAGGGGTTGGGAGACCCAGTACTTC
CDR3aa: CASSLSRGWETQYF

v_gene: TRBV7-9
j_gene: TRBJ1-1
d_gene: -
abundance: -
CDR3nt: TGTGCCAGCAGCTTAGAGACCAGGGGCCGGGCTTTCTTT
CDR3aa: CASSLETRGRAFF

v_gene: TRBV18
j_gene: TRBJ2-3
d_gene: -
abundance: -
CDR3nt: TGTGCCAGCTCACCACCGAGGGGTACCCAAGGGGATACGCAGTATTTT
CDR3aa: CASSPPRGTQGDTQYF

v_gene: TRBV25-1
j_gene: TRBJ2-5
d_gene: TRBD2
abundance: -
CDR3nt: TGTGCCACGGGGGGGAGGGAGGGCCAAGAGACCCAGTACTTC
CDR3aa: CATGGREGQETQYF

v_gene: TRBV19
j_gene: TRBJ1-2
d_gene: -
abundance: -
CDR3nt: TGTGCCAGTAGTATCGACAGGAACTATGGCTACACCTTC
CDR3aa: CASSIDRNYGYTF

v_gene: TRBV25-1
j_gene: TRBJ2-2
d_gene: TRBD2
abundance: -
CDR3nt: TGTGCCAGCATGCCCCTGGCGGGAGGGCGGGAGCTGTTTTTT
CDR3aa: CASMPLAGGRELFF

v_gene: TRBV18
j_gene: TRBJ1-1
d_gene: -
abundance: few
CDR3nt: TGTGCCAGCTCAGAGGGATCGACTGAAGCTTTCTTT
CDR3aa: CASSEGSTEAFF

v_gene: TRBV7-2
j_gene: TRBJ2-1
d_gene: TRBD2
abundance: -
CDR3nt: TGTGCCAGCAGCTTAGACGCTAGCGGGATCTATGAGCAGTTCTTC
CDR3aa: CASSLDASGIYEQFF

v_gene: TRBV28
j_gene: TRBJ2-2
d_gene: -
abundance: -
CDR3nt: TGTGCCAGCAGTCTAATGGGGGAGCTGTTTTTT
CDR3aa: CASSLMGELFF

v_gene: TRBV7-9
j_gene: TRBJ2-7
d_gene: -
abundance: -
CDR3nt: TGTGCCAGCAGCTTAGAGGGGGGAGGGCAGTACTTC
CDR3aa: CASSLEGGGQYF

v_gene: TRBV7-9
j_gene: TRBJ2-3
d_gene: -
abundance: -
CDR3nt: TGTGCCAGCAGCTCACCGGGACCAACCACAGATACGCAGTATTTT
CDR3aa: CASSSPGPTTDTQYF

v_gene: TRBV25-1
j_gene: TRBJ2-1
d_gene: -
abundance: -
CDR3nt: TGTGCCAGCAGTGCGGCTCGGGAAACGGTATACAATGAGCAGTTCTTC
CDR3aa: CASSAARETVYNEQFF

v_gene: TRBV7-9
j_gene: TRBJ2-7
d_gene: -
abundance: -
CDR3nt: TGTGCCAGCAGCTTCAGGCGGAACTCCTACGAGCAGTACTTC
CDR3aa: CASSFRRNSYEQYF

v_gene: TRBV2
j_gene: TRBJ1-4
d_gene: TRBD1
abundance: -
CDR3nt: TGTGCCACCCGGACAGGGAAGGATGCTAATGAAAAACTGTTTTTT
CDR3aa: CATRTGKDANEKLFF

v_gene: TRBV18
j_gene: TRBJ1-5
d_gene: -
abundance: -
CDR3nt: TGTGCCAGCTCACTGGGGTTTGGCAATCAGCCCCAGCATTTT
CDR3aa: CASSLGFGNQPQHF

v_gene: TRBV2
j_gene: TRBJ2-6
d_gene: TRBD1
abundance: -
CDR3nt: TGTGCCAGCAGTTCCGGGACAGGGAACCCTGGGGCCAACGTCCTGACTTTC
CDR3aa: CASSSGTGNPGANVLTF

v_gene: TRBV5-4
j_gene: TRBJ1-6
d_gene: -
abundance: -
CDR3nt: TGTGCCAGCAGCTTGGCCTTGGGGGCCAGATCACCCCTCCACTTT
CDR3aa: CASSLALGARSPLHF

v_gene: TRBV11-2
j_gene: TRBJ1-6
d_gene: TRBD1
abundance: -
CDR3nt: TGTGCCAGCAGCCCCGGGACAGGGACCCCCCTCCACTTT
CDR3aa: CASSPGTGTPLHF

v_gene: TRBV18
j_gene: TRBJ1-1
d_gene: -
abundance: -
CDR3nt: TGTGCCAGCTCACGTATGCCTGGCGCGAACACTGAAGCTTTCTTT
CDR3aa: CASSRMPGANTEAFF

v_gene: TRBV19
j_gene: TRBJ1-5
d_gene: -
abundance: few
CDR3nt: TGTGCCAGTACCCCCGGGACGCGCAATCAGCCCCAGCATTTT
CDR3aa: CASTPGTRNQPQHF

v_gene: TRBV5-1
j_gene: TRBJ2-3
d_gene: TRBD1
abundance: -
CDR3nt: TGCGCCAGCAGCCGTGGGGGACAGCTAACAGATACGCAGTATTTT
CDR3aa: CASSRGGQLTDTQYF

v_gene: TRBV11-2
j_gene: TRBJ2-7
d_gene: -
abundance: -
CDR3nt: TGTGCCAGCAGCTTAGATCCTTGGTACGAGCAGTACTTC
CDR3aa: CASSLDPWYEQYF

v_gene: TRBV5-6
j_gene: TRBJ1-2
d_gene: -
abundance: -
CDR3nt: TGTGCCAGCAGCTTGAGGGTCCGAGCCGGGGCATTCTATGGCTACACCTTC
CDR3aa: CASSLRVRAGAFYGYTF

v_gene: TRBV30
j_gene: TRBJ1-5
d_gene: -
abundance: -
CDR3nt: TGTGCCTGGGCGTTGAATAGCAATCAGCCCCAGCATTTT
CDR3aa: CAWALNSNQPQHF

v_gene: TRBV6-1
j_gene: TRBJ1-5
d_gene: TRBD1
abundance: -
CDR3nt: TGTGCCAGCAGTGAAGCGCACAGGGGGCAGCCCCAGCATTTT
CDR3aa: CASSEAHRGQPQHF

v_gene: TRBV6-1
j_gene: TRBJ2-7
d_gene: -
abundance: -
CDR3nt: TGTGCCAGCAGTGAGCAGGACAGTCTCTCCTACGAGCAGTACTTC
CDR3aa: CASSEQDSLSYEQYF

v_gene: TRBV7-9
j_gene: TRBJ2-7
d_gene: -
abundance: -
CDR3nt: TGTGCCAGCAGCTTAGCTTGGGCGTTCGAGCAGTACTTC
CDR3aa: CASSLAWAFEQYF